Listed here are 15 T cell receptor beta chains from one sample, sequenced in a study of T-cell memory formation after mild COVID-19 (dated by TCRdb to the early 2020s). Library construction relied on 5' RACE. The sequencing machine was an Illumina NovaSeq 6000. The public sequencing data were trimmed at Q25 with fastp and processed into clonotypes with MiXCR by TCRdb, which kept only in-frame beta chains. When rows share a CDR3 protein, they turn into one entry using the most common DNA and genes. This sample has about 560,000 distinct CDR3 sequences in its table, and about 20% of those were observed once. Around 8.4% of the sample rests with the top ten. Sequenced: PBMCs or a T cell subset sorted from them (not recorded which). The receptors were sampled from an adult woman who had mild COVID-19 (a few samples of this study predate the infection). The sample titles of this study are shuffled in the database, so cell type and time point are left out; the donor was told from shared clones.

This clonotype was recorded a few times. The rearrangement links TRBV18 to TRBJ2-1; 8 bases align to TRBD2. Germline trimming cut 1 base from V and 8 bases from J; bases unmatched to any gene: 7. CDR1 KGHSH and CDR2 LQKENI come from the germline V gene. The length of the CDR3 is 15 residues. CDR3: CASSPRAGGLDEQFF. The CDR3 DNA follows: TGTGCCAGCTCACCACGGGCGGGAGGTTTGGATGAGCAGTTCTTC.

This clonotype was picked up a small number of times. The chain has TRBV30 and TRBJ1-1, with D perhaps TRBD1 (6 bases). Germline CDR1 GTSNPN, CDR2 SVGIG (reference sequence). The CDR3 has 14 residues. Trimming cost V 2 bases and J 6 bases, with 16 bases left between them. Here the CDR3 reads CAWSLFRRGAEAFF. CDR3 coding DNA: TGTGCCTGGAGTCTTTTCCGAAGGGGGGCTGAAGCTTTCTTT.

In its sample, this clonotype was seen a few times. V usage is TRBV29-1 and J usage is TRBJ2-1; D is ambiguous. This CDR3 has 16 amino acids. V was cut by 3 bases and J by 3 bases, with 18 bases left in between. From germline, CDR1 is SQVTM and CDR2 ANQGSEA. The CDR3 DNA sequence: TGCAGCGTTGACGGCCTTAGCTCTAAGGGCTACAATGAGCAGTTCTTC. It specifies CSVDGLSSKGYNEQFF.

This rearrangement joins TRBV6-1 to TRBJ1-1, with a possible D match to TRBD1 (6 bases). Trimming removed 2 bases at V and 5 bases at J, with 24 bases between. Germline CDR1 MNHNS, CDR2 SASEGT. CDR3 length equals 18 residues. The DNA for the CDR3 is TGTGCCAGCAGTGAAATGTATGCAGGGGTGAGGATGAGGACTGAAGCTTTCTTT. Its translation is CASSEMYAGVRMRTEAFF.

This clonotype came up once. This chain uses TRBV12-3 or TRBV12-4 with TRBJ1-4, with D uncertain. The V gene lost 3 bases and the J gene lost 7 bases, with 6 bases spanning the gap. The CDR3 extends over 12 amino acids. The CDR3 nucleotides read TGTGCCAGCAGTTTTCTTTCTGAAAAACTGTTTTTT. Protein: CASSFLSEKLFF.

CDR3 sequence: CASSVGTANRETQYF. The CDR3 DNA follows: TGTGCCAGCAGCGTAGGCACGGCTAACCGGGAGACCCAGTACTTC. The chain couples TRBV9 to TRBJ2-5, with D hard to call. V lost 0 bases, J lost 5 bases, and 14 bases lay in between. The CDR3 covers 15 residues. Germline CDR1 reads SGDLS; CDR2 reads YYNGEE. Full variable domain (outside the CDR3, taken from reference TRBV9 and TRBJ2-5): DSGVTQTPKHLITATGQRVTLRCSPRSGDLSVYWYQQSLDQGLQFLIQYYNGEERAKGNILERFSAQQFPDLHSELNLSSLELGDSALYFCASSVGTANRETQYFGPGTRLLVL.

The DNA of the CDR3 is TGTGCCAGCAGCTCTCCGGGGGTGGGGACTGAAGCTTTCTTT. It translates to CASSSPGVGTEAFF. The rearrangement links TRBV12-3 or TRBV12-4 to TRBJ1-1; a weak D match, TRBD1 (5 bases). The V gene lost 6 bases and the J gene lost 5 bases, with 16 bases spanning the gap. This CDR3 is built from 14 residues.

This chain joins TRBV11-2 and TRBJ2-4; 7 bases are shared with TRBD2. The V gene's germline CDR1 is SGHAT and CDR2 FQNNGV. Trimming removed 0 bases from V and 4 bases from J; junction bases left unmatched: 9. The CDR3 covers 17 residues. The CDR3 is CASSLDLASGTKNIQYF. CDR3 coding DNA: TGTGCCAGCAGCTTAGATTTGGCTAGCGGCACAAAAAACATTCAGTACTTC.

The chain couples TRBV5-1 to TRBJ2-3; D is unresolved. The CDR3 is 15 amino acids. The V gene's germline CDR1 is SGHRS and CDR2 YFSETQ. The V end was cut by 6 bases, the J end by 0 bases, with 14 bases between. The CDR3 DNA follows: TGCGCCAGCACCTTAGTGGACCCTAGCACAGATACGCAGTATTTT. Its protein product is CASTLVDPSTDTQYF.

The J gene is TRBJ2-3, the V gene TRBV20-1; possibly TRBD1 for D (6 bases). The CDR3 sequence is 14 residues long. Germline lookup yields CDR1 DFQATT and CDR2 SNEGSKA (reference sequence). V lost 1 base and J 4 bases, leaving 12 bases between the germline ends. The CDR3 region has the DNA TGCAGTGCTAGAGGGACAGCAGGCGCAGATACGCAGTATTTT. Translation gives CSARGTAGADTQYF.

The rearrangement uses TRBV12-3 or TRBV12-4 and TRBJ2-1, with no clear D. The CDR3 totals 12 residues. Trimming removed 1 base from V and 8 bases from J, with 6 bases in between. Here the CDR3 DNA reads TGTGCCAGCAGTTTAGTGGTCTATGAGCAGTTCTTC. This translates into CASSLVVYEQFF.

The chain has TRBV24-1 and TRBJ2-1; either TRBD1 or TRBD2 may supply D (5 bases each). V was cut by 2 bases and J by 11 bases, with 12 bases left in between. This CDR3 has 13 residues. The V gene's germline CDR1 is KGHDR and CDR2 SFDVKD. The CDR3 here is CATSDWTGAKQFF. CDR3 sequence (DNA): TGTGCCACCAGTGATTGGACCGGGGCCAAGCAGTTCTTC.

The chain joins TRBV6-5 to TRBJ2-1; 11 bases line up with TRBD2. CDR1 and CDR2 from the germline V gene are MNHEY and SVGAGI. The CDR3 covers 22 residues. The trim removed 2 bases at V and 1 base at J, leaving 19 bases unmatched. The CDR3 DNA is TGTGCCAGCAGTTACGCCGGGGTGTTGGCTAGCGGGAGGATGGTATCCTACAATGAGCAGTTCTTC. This codes for CASSYAGVLASGRMVSYNEQFF.

The J gene is TRBJ2-7, the V gene TRBV7-9; 9 positions match TRBD1. Germline assignment: CDR1 SEHNR and CDR2 FQNEAQ (reference sequence). The CDR3 consists of 15 residues. J was trimmed by 6 bases and V by 5 bases; bases with no gene match: 11. CDR3 coding DNA: TGTGCCAGCAGCCTCCAACAGGGGGCAGGGGGCGAGCAGTACTTC. It translates to CASSLQQGAGGEQYF.

This clonotype has only a few counts. This chain connects TRBV10-2 to TRBJ2-7; D may match TRBD1 or TRBD2 (5 bases each). V dropped 7 bases and J dropped 3 bases, with 22 bases sitting between them. The CDR3 is 16 amino acids. Germline-derived CDR1 and CDR2 are WSHSY and SAAADI. CDR3 in amino acids: CASKLSGTAVDYEQYF. CDR3 nucleotides: TGCGCCAGCAAACTCTCCGGGACGGCAGTCGACTACGAGCAGTACTTC.